The 19 T cell receptor beta chains presented below share a single source sample, sequenced in a study of CD8 T cells in Susac syndrome. The authors reverse transcribed about 0.45 to 1 ug RNA with random hexamers. Using its own MiXCR run on the immunoSEQ multiplex PCR reads, TCRdb lists one record per CDR3 protein. Of around 200,000 distinct CDR3 sequences listed, about 95% were seen once; the top ten hold about 0.1%. Sequenced sample: CD4+ T cells from PBMCs. These receptors were obtained from a human donor in good health.

The gene calls are TRBV9 and TRBJ2-3; 7 bases are shared with TRBD1. Losses at the gene ends were 2 bases for V and 9 bases for J; bases not matched to a gene: 6. The CDR3 has 13 residues. CDR1 and CDR2 from the germline V gene are SGDLS and YYNGEE. The CDR3 spells CASSVADRATQYF. Written as DNA, the CDR3 is TGTGCCAGCAGCGTGGCCGACAGGGCCACGCAGTATTTT.

The chain is built from TRBV9 and TRBJ1-2; D is ambiguous. This CDR3 region has 15 residues. V lost 4 bases to trimming and J lost 1 base, with 14 bases between them. Germline V gene data show CDR1 as SGDLS and CDR2 as YYNGEE. CDR3 nucleotide sequence: TGTGCCAGCAGCCCGCGGTTAACGGTTAACTATGGCTACACCTTC. Translation gives CASSPRLTVNYGYTF.

The V gene is TRBV24-1, the J gene TRBJ2-1; D unclear. Germline assignment: CDR1 KGHDR and CDR2 SFDVKD. V dropped 1 base and J dropped 8 bases, with 8 bases sitting between them. The CDR3 covers 13 residues. The CDR3, as DNA: TGTGCCACCAGTGATTTAGGATATTATGAGCAGTTCTTC. Amino acids: CATSDLGYYEQFF.

This clonotype was detected only once. The chain uses TRBV29-1 and TRBJ2-3; D unresolved. CDR3 size: 13 residues. Germline V gene sequence: CDR1 SQVTM, CDR2 ANQGSEA. With 4 bases removed from V and 5 bases from J, the gap between germline ends came to 13 bases. The CDR3 is CSVVGPTGDTQYF. The CDR3, as DNA: TGCAGCGTTGTGGGTCCGACGGGAGATACGCAGTATTTT.

The count of this clonotype is one. V and J are TRBV6-1 and TRBJ2-3; 14 nucleotides line up with TRBD2. The CDR3 runs to 17 residues. Germline V gene data show CDR1 as MNHNS and CDR2 as SASEGT. The J segment lost 6 bases and the V segment lost 5 bases, leaving 10 bases of the junction unmatched. The CDR3 region has the DNA TGTGCCAGCAGTCGCGGACTAGCGGGGGGTCTTACGGATACGCAGTATTTT. The encoded protein is CASSRGLAGGLTDTQYF.

This clonotype was picked up one time. The chain employs TRBV20-1 and TRBJ2-7; 7 nucleotides agree with TRBD1. Losses at the gene ends were 5 bases for V and 0 bases for J; bases not matched to a gene: 10. The CDR3 spans 15 residues. Germline CDR1 DFQATT, CDR2 SNEGSKA (reference sequence). Written as DNA, the CDR3 is TGCAGTGCTTCTCCTTCCACAGGGGACTCCTACGAGCAGTACTTC. As protein: CSASPSTGDSYEQYF.

For the CDR3, the DNA is TGTGCCAGCAATAGGGACCTGTCCACGGATACGCAGTATTTT. Its protein is CASNRDLSTDTQYF. V is TRBV12-3 or TRBV12-4 and J is TRBJ2-3; either TRBD1 or TRBD2 may supply D (5 bases each). This CDR3 is built from 14 residues. V was clipped by 7 bases and J by 6 bases, with 17 bases between them.

The V and J genes are TRBV20-1 and TRBJ2-7; 9 nucleotides agree with TRBD1. Per the germline V gene, CDR1 is DFQATT and CDR2 is SNEGSKA (reference sequence). The V gene end was trimmed by 4 bases and the J gene end by 5 bases; junction bases not matched to a gene: 6. This CDR3 region has 13 residues. The CDR3 region is CSATDRGRNEQYV. CDR3 bases: TGCAGTGCTACGGACAGGGGCCGGAACGAGCAGTACGTC.

This clonotype was observed a single time. V is TRBV18 and J is TRBJ2-7; no clear D gene. V was trimmed by 3 bases and J by 3 bases, leaving 12 bases between them. The CDR3 has 14 amino acids. Looked up from germline, CDR1 is KGHSH and CDR2 is LQKENI. Here the CDR3 reads CASSPLLEVYEQYF. As DNA, the CDR3 is TGTGCCAGCTCACCTCTCCTTGAGGTCTACGAGCAGTACTTC. Together with reference TRBV18 and TRBJ2-7, the CDR3 gives the full variable domain: NAGVMQNPRHLVRRRGQEARLRCSPMKGHSHVYWYRQLPEEGLKFMVYLQKENIIDESGMPKERFSAEFPKEGPSILRIQQVVRGDSAAYFCASSPLLEVYEQYFGPGTRLTVT.

This rearrangement joins TRBV20-1 to TRBJ2-1; weak D call: TRBD2 (5 bases). This CDR3 is 12 amino acids long. Germline V lookup: CDR1 DFQATT, CDR2 SNEGSKA (reference sequence). V was shortened by 1 base and J by 4 bases, with 5 bases between the two germline ends. The CDR3 protein is CSARGLYNEQFF. The CDR3, as DNA: TGCAGTGCTAGAGGACTATACAATGAGCAGTTCTTC.

This chain joins TRBV3-1 and TRBJ1-2, with D perhaps matching TRBD1 (5 bases). V gave up 4 bases and J gave up 8 bases, with 17 bases separating them. The CDR3 is made up of 14 amino acids. Germline-derived CDR1 and CDR2 are LGHDT and YNNKEL (reference sequence). Written as DNA, the CDR3 is TGTGCCAGCAGCCCGCACTCGGGGACTTTCGGCTACACCTTC. Amino acid sequence: CASSPHSGTFGYTF.

The genes are TRBV12-3 or TRBV12-4 and TRBJ1-1, with a possible D match to TRBD1 (6 bases). Trimming cost V 1 base and J 0 bases, with 12 bases left between them. CDR3 length: 16 amino acids. This CDR3 reads CASSLGYRAMNTEAFF. DNA of the CDR3: TGTGCCAGCAGTTTAGGATACAGGGCCATGAACACTGAAGCTTTCTTT.

This chain joins TRBV20-1 and TRBJ2-3, with D uncertain. CDR1 DFQATT and CDR2 SNEGSKA come from the germline V gene (reference sequence). The length of the CDR3 is 13 residues. Trimming removed 5 bases from V and 2 bases from J, with 11 bases in between. The DNA for the CDR3 is TGCAGTGCTCCTACGACCTTCACAGATACGCAGTATTTT. It is translated as CSAPTTFTDTQYF.

The rearrangement uses TRBV3-1 and TRBJ1-3; D perhaps matches TRBD1 (5 bases). This CDR3 comprises 15 residues. Trimming pared 11 bases from V and 0 bases from J, leaving 17 bases between. Germline V gene lookup returns CDR1 LGHDT and CDR2 YNNKEL (reference sequence). The CDR3 nucleotides read TGTGCCCGACCCGTTACTGGGGGCTCTGGAAACACCATATATTTT. Its translation: CARPVTGGSGNTIYF.

CDR3 protein: CASSQLLTGPGKEEEQFF. The CDR3 DNA reads TGTGCCAGCTCACAACTGTTAACCGGGCCAGGGAAAGAGGAGGAGCAGTTCTTC. V is TRBV18 and J is TRBJ2-1; TRBD1 might be the D (5 bases). Germline V gives CDR1 KGHSH, CDR2 LQKENI. The CDR3 length is 18 residues. Deletions cut 4 bases from V and 10 bases from J, with 29 bases between.

CDR3 amino acids: CASTPLGQVYGYTF. The CDR3 nucleotides read TGTGCCAGCACCCCCCTGGGCCAGGTCTATGGCTACACCTTC. The chain joins TRBV3-1 to TRBJ1-2, with D hard to call. The ends were cut back, 7 bases at V and 4 bases at J, with 16 bases in the middle. The length of the CDR3 is 14 residues. The germline gives CDR1 LGHDT, CDR2 YNNKEL (reference sequence).

J is TRBJ2-1 and V is TRBV30; the D is unclear. The ends were cut back, 0 bases at V and 9 bases at J, with 15 bases in the middle. Per the germline V gene, CDR1 is GTSNPN and CDR2 is SVGIG (reference sequence). CDR3 length equals 14 residues. CDR3 sequence (DNA): TGTGCCTGGAGTGTAAATCGCCAGCGAAGTGAGCAGTTCTTC. Residues: CAWSVNRQRSEQFF.

The V and J genes are TRBV19 and TRBJ2-3, with D unresolved. This CDR3 contains 13 residues. Germline CDR1 and CDR2: LNHDA and SQIVND (reference sequence). V gave up 4 bases and J gave up 1 base, with 6 bases separating them. The chain's CDR3 is CASSSFRTDTQYF. CDR3 DNA sequence: TGTGCCAGTAGTAGTTTTCGCACAGATACGCAGTATTTT.

The rearrangement links TRBV10-3 to TRBJ1-5, with D perhaps matching TRBD1 (6 bases). CDR1 and CDR2 from the germline V gene are ENHRY and SYGVKD. The V and J ends lost 0 bases and 6 bases respectively, with 12 bases between them. The CDR3 sequence is 15 residues long. CDR3 sequence: CAISESSRGPQPQHF. In DNA form, the CDR3 reads TGTGCCATCAGTGAGTCGAGCAGGGGCCCTCAGCCCCAGCATTTT.